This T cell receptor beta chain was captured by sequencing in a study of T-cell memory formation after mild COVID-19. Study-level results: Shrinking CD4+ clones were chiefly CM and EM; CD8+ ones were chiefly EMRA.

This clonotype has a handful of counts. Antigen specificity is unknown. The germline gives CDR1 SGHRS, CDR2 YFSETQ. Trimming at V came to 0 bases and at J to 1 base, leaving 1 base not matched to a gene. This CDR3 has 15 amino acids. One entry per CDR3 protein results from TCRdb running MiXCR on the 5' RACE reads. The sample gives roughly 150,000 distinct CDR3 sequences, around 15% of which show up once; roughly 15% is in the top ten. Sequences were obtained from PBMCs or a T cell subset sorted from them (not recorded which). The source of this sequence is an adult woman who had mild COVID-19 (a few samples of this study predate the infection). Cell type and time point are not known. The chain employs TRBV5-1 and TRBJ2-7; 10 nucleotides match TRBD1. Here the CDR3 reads CASSLAGQGSYEQYF. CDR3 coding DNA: TGCGCCAGCAGCTTGGCGGGACAGGGGTCCTACGAGCAGTACTTC.